This TCR beta chain was retrieved from a study of T cell repertoires in cytomegalovirus infection. This CDR3 is built from 14 residues. Germline-derived CDR1 and CDR2 are MDHEN and SYDVKM. J was trimmed by 12 bases and V by 6 bases; bases with no gene match: 6. TCRdb re-analysed the reads in MiXCR, keeping a single row per CDR3 protein. The data hold some 350,000 distinct CDR3 sequences, with approximately 30% observed a single time. Study outcomes and limitations: Cumulative frequency (of public TCR beta family members) identified carriers of CMV plus the relevant HLA.

This clonotype has only a few counts. No antigen is known for it. The chain joins TRBV28 to TRBJ2-1; 15 nucleotides align to TRBD2. The sample here was cultured PBMCs, taken from culture after CMV antigen stimulation. This TCR was sampled from a human donor in good health (CMV status not recorded). Some clones in this sample may be carry-over from other donors' samples. The CDR3 loop is CASSGLAGGKGQFF. The CDR3 nucleotides read TGTGCCAGCAGCGGACTAGCGGGAGGGAAGGGGCAGTTCTTC.